The clone carrying this TCR beta chain has a handful of counts. Antigen: not known. With the ViraFEST assay, the study expanded antigen-specific CD4+ T cells using viral peptide pools, then sequenced them. Subsequent to ten to eleven days of culture, CD4+ T cells were isolated. The data are from a study of vaccination effects on CD4 cells after COVID-19. CDR1 SEHNR and CDR2 FQNEAQ come from the germline V gene (reference sequence). There are 14 residues in the CDR3. Between the trimmed V and J ends, which lost 5 bases and 0 bases, there was a span of 8 bases. Some clones are missing from TCRdb's copy, which holds only in-frame ones; the method was immunoSEQ multiplex PCR. Among 50,000 to 65,000 clones listed, 80% to 85% were seen once.

The TCR comes from a human donor who received a COVID-19 vaccine. The chain recombines TRBV7-9 with TRBJ1-5; D remains ambiguous. The sample here was CD4+ T cells from PBMCs cultured with HCoV-229E spike peptides, taken before COVID-19 vaccination. The chain's CDR3 is CASSDWNSNQPQHF. CDR3 in DNA: TGTGCCAGCAGCGATTGGAATAGCAATCAGCCCCAGCATTTT.